This TCR beta chain is from a study of cytomegalovirus exposure and HLA in healthy donors. Findings of the study overall: As a later analysis revealed, the rate of TCR association differed by HLA locus, with DRB1 most and HLA-C fewest. A cluster of highly shared sequence variants was likely a sequencing artifact. Sequencing depth roughly uniform across donors was assumed in presence/absence analyses. Published work reported that the classifier diagnosed cytomegalovirus status with high specificity and sensitivity.

Concerning this clone itself: Its antigen is currently unknown.

The PCR was carried out with 60 Vbeta primers and 13 Jbeta primers. Clones were read by immunoSEQ multiplex PCR, and TCRdb kept only the in-frame ones, dropping some. Of 150,000 to 200,000 clones listed, about 84% were seen once; the top ten hold roughly 5.2%. Trimming shortened V by 3 bases and J by 3 bases, and 9 bases separated the two germline ends. There are 14 residues in the CDR3. Germline values: CDR1 LNHDA, CDR2 SQIVND (reference sequence). The sample consisted of PBMCs. The chain uses TRBV19 and TRBJ1-5; D remains unclear. This clonotype originated in a man aged 18 to 30 in good health and CMV-seronegative. In DNA, the CDR3 is TGTGCCAGTAGTATCCGGGGATTCAATCAGCCCCAGCATTTT. It specifies CASSIRGFNQPQHF.